The sample holds many counts of the clone carrying this TCR beta chain. The data were obtained in a study of regulatory T cells in long-lasting Graves disease. CDR1 and CDR2 from the germline V gene are MNHNS and SASEGT. The CDR3 extends over 14 amino acids. Germline trimming cut 9 bases from V and 1 base from J; bases unmatched to any gene: 7. Time point indicated: newly diagnosed GD, antithyroid drugs for less than 3 months. PBMCs provided the RNA from which the TCR library was made. HTBI primers from iRepertoire and Arm-PCR of CDR3 regions yielded the TCR beta libraries. In the original processing: Samples collectively showed 62 TRBV and around 15 TRBJ segments. TCRdb independently ran MiXCR on the multiplex PCR reads; one entry per CDR3 protein. The authors' filters were not applied to this entry. Here the sample spans 680,000 or so distinct CDR3 sequences, less than 20% being singletons. These data were likewise used in another study, on T cells in Graves' hyperthyroidism and ophthalmopathy. From that second work: The definition of stable Graves' hyperthyroidism was no ophthalmopathy progression within 18 months. Any patient presenting with uncontrolled infection, other autoimmune disease, pregnancy or lactation was left out. RT-PCR in the first round (using the HTBI primer set) targeted the TCR CDR3.

V usage is TRBV6-1 and J usage is TRBJ1-1, with 8 bases lining up with TRBD1. This TCR was sampled from a woman in her thirties with Graves disease. The sequencing here drew on peripheral blood mononuclear cells (PBMCs), taken at new diagnosis, from a patient treated with antithyroid drugs. DNA of the CDR3: TGTGCCAGTCTCAGGGGGCCAGGGAACACTGAAGCTTTCTTT. Encoded protein: CASLRGPGNTEAFF.